The 21 T cell receptor beta chains in this list originate from one sample, sequenced in a study of cytomegalovirus exposure and HLA in healthy donors. Researchers ran the PCR with 60 Vbeta and 13 Jbeta primers. Method: immunoSEQ multiplex PCR; TCRdb's copy keeps in-frame clones and lacks some. This sample has 65,000 to 100,000 clones, with about 75% found just once. What was sequenced was PBMCs. The receptors here all came from a female donor in good health and CMV-seronegative.

The rearrangement uses TRBV30 and TRBJ2-6; D gene unclear. Germline values: CDR1 GTSNPN, CDR2 SVGIG (reference sequence). The V end lost 2 bases, the J end lost 0 bases, and 17 bases lay between the germline ends. The CDR3 is 18 amino acids. The CDR3 DNA reads TGTGCCTGGAGTTTTAGTAAATCCCCCCTCTCTGGGGCCAACGTCCTGACTTTC. This codes for CAWSFSKSPLSGANVLTF. Based on the CDR3 plus reference TRBV30 and TRBJ2-6, the full variable domain is SQTIHQWPATLVQPVGSPLSLECTVEGTSNPNLYWYRQAAGRGLQLLFYSVGIGQISSEVPQNLSASRPQDRQFILSSKKLLLSDSGFYLCAWSFSKSPLSGANVLTFGAGSRLTVL.

The genes are TRBV30 and TRBJ2-7, with D perhaps TRBD2 (6 bases). Trimming took off 4 bases at V and 3 bases at J, with 13 bases between the two ends. This CDR3 has 13 residues. Germline V gives CDR1 GTSNPN, CDR2 SVGIG (reference sequence). The CDR3 region has the DNA TGTGCCTGGACCAAAGGGCGGGACTACGAGCAGTACTTC. Translation: CAWTKGRDYEQYF.

The V and J genes are TRBV7-2 and TRBJ1-4; TRBD1 is a possible D gene (5 bases). The CDR3 consists of 14 residues. Germline V gene data show CDR1 as SGHTA and CDR2 as FQGNSA. The V end was cut by 1 base, the J end by 8 bases, with 11 bases between. CDR3 DNA: TGTGCCAGCAGCTTAGTTCACCGGGGGGAAAAACTGTTTTTT. The encoded protein is CASSLVHRGEKLFF.

The chain is built from TRBV4-1 and TRBJ2-5; no clear D gene. Trimming removed 1 base at V and 0 bases at J, with 18 bases between. This CDR3 has 18 residues. CDR1 and CDR2 from the germline V gene are MGHRA and YSYEKL. Here the CDR3 reads CASSQGPNSAAYQETQYF. CDR3 bases: TGCGCCAGCAGCCAAGGGCCTAACTCTGCGGCCTACCAAGAGACCCAGTACTTC.

CDR3 protein: CASRITVSQETQYF. CDR3 nucleotide sequence: TGTGCCAGCAGAATCACAGTTTCCCAAGAGACCCAGTACTTC. The chain joins TRBV7-6 to TRBJ2-5; no definite D call. The V end was cut by 6 bases, the J end by 1 base, with 12 bases between. Germline CDR1 SGHVS, CDR2 FNYEAQ. There are 14 residues in the CDR3.

The rearrangement joins TRBV16 to TRBJ2-7; maybe TRBD1 (6 bases). The CDR3 has 13 amino acids. Between the trimmed V and J ends, which lost 0 bases and 4 bases, there was a span of 7 bases. CDR1 is KGHSY and CDR2 is FQNENV in the germline V gene. CDR3 sequence (DNA): TGTGCCAGCAGCCAATCGGGGGCGTACGAGCAGTACTTC. The encoded protein is CASSQSGAYEQYF. The full variable domain, with the rest looked up from reference TRBV16 and TRBJ2-7, is GEEVAQTPKHLVRGEGQKAKLYCAPIKGHSYVFWYQQVLKNEFKFLISFQNENVFDETGMPKERFSAKCLPNSPCSLEIQATKLEDSAVYFCASSQSGAYEQYFGPGTRLTVT.

The V call is TRBV4-2, the J call TRBJ2-7; 7 positions match TRBD2. V shed 2 bases, J shed 2 bases, and the junction held 18 bases outside the gene matches. CDR3 length equals 19 residues. The germline CDR1 and CDR2 sequences are LGHNA and YNFKEQ. The CDR3 spells CASSQRYQRGEGGAYEQYF. The CDR3 nucleotides are TGTGCCAGCAGCCAACGTTACCAGCGAGGGGAGGGAGGCGCCTACGAGCAGTACTTC.

This rearrangement joins TRBV28 to TRBJ2-7; maybe TRBD1 (6 bases). Germline V lookup: CDR1 MDHEN, CDR2 SYDVKM. This CDR3 is 14 amino acids long. With 5 bases removed from V and 2 bases from J, the gap between germline ends came to 13 bases. CDR3 amino acids: CASSMVGAPYEQYF. The CDR3 DNA follows: TGTGCCAGCAGTATGGTGGGGGCCCCCTACGAGCAGTACTTC. Full variable domain (rest looked up from reference TRBV28 and TRBJ2-7): DVKVTQSSRYLVKRTGEKVFLECVQDMDHENMFWYRQDPGLGLRLIYFSYDVKMKEKGDIPEGYSVSREKKERFSLILESASTNQTSMYLCASSMVGAPYEQYFGPGTRLTVT.

With regard to this clone: A read error may account for a junction end that differs from germline. The V and J genes are TRBV5-1 and TRBJ2-6; tentatively, D is TRBD1 (6 bases). CDR1 SGHRS and CDR2 YFSETQ come from the germline V gene. The CDR3 is 17 residues long. CDR3 DNA: TGCGCCAGCGGCTTACAGGGTATAAACTCTGGGGCCAACGTCCTGACTTTC. It codes for CASGLQGINSGANVLTF.

The V and J genes are TRBV28 and TRBJ2-2; tentatively, D is TRBD2 (6 bases). The V end lost 4 bases, the J end lost 0 bases, and 15 bases lay between the germline ends. Germline lookup yields CDR1 MDHEN and CDR2 SYDVKM. The CDR3 has 17 amino acids. This CDR3 reads CASSSLGGLTNTGELFF. The CDR3 coding sequence is TGTGCCAGCAGTTCCCTGGGGGGACTCACGAACACCGGGGAGCTGTTTTTT.

This clone was observed once. The J gene is TRBJ2-5, the V gene TRBV5-4; 7 positions match TRBD1. The CDR3 length is 15 residues. V lost 2 bases and J lost 4; bases outside the gene matches: 8. The germline gives CDR1 SGHNT, CDR2 YYREEE (reference sequence). The CDR3 bases are TGTGCCAGCAGCTTTGCAGAGGGGGCTCGAGAGACCCAGTACTTC. Encoded protein: CASSFAEGARETQYF.

In its sample, this clone was seen once. The genes are TRBV11-2 and TRBJ2-7; D perhaps matches TRBD1 (6 bases). Germline CDR1 is SGHAT and CDR2 is FQNNGV. The CDR3 sequence is 12 residues long. The V end was cut by 6 bases, the J end by 3 bases, with 9 bases between. Here the CDR3 DNA reads TGTGCCAGCAGGGAACAGGGCTACGAGCAGTACTTC. This sequence encodes CASREQGYEQYF.

This chain links TRBV28 with TRBJ1-5, with a weak D call TRBD1 (6 bases). Trimming shortened V by 4 bases and J by 6 bases, and 19 bases separated the two germline ends. Germline CDR1 is MDHEN and CDR2 is SYDVKM. CDR3 length: 16 residues. The CDR3 sequence: CASSYPDRGWGQPQHF. The CDR3 region has the DNA TGTGCCAGCAGTTACCCGGACAGAGGCTGGGGTCAGCCCCAGCATTTT.

The rearrangement links TRBV6-5 to TRBJ1-2; D unclear. V gave up 0 bases and J gave up 8 bases, with 13 bases separating them. The germline V gene encodes CDR1 MNHEY and CDR2 SVGAGI. The CDR3 spans 14 residues. The CDR3 nucleotides read TGTGCCAGCAGTTACTCTCGAACGGGGTTCGGCTACACCTTC. Translation: CASSYSRTGFGYTF.

V is TRBV7-9 and J is TRBJ1-1, with D tentatively TRBD1 (6 bases). Germline lookup yields CDR1 SEHNR and CDR2 FQNEAQ (reference sequence). The CDR3 covers 14 residues. V lost 5 bases to trimming and J lost 2 bases, with 12 bases between them. The CDR3 bases are TGTGCCAGCAGCCTACAGGGTAGTAACACTGAAGCTTTCTTT. Translating gives CASSLQGSNTEAFF.

This clone has just a few counts. The V gene is TRBV5-1, the J gene TRBJ1-2; no reliable D call. The CDR3 loop spans 12 amino acids. V gave up 0 bases and J gave up 13 bases, with 13 bases separating them. CDR1 is SGHRS and CDR2 is YFSETQ in the germline V gene. The CDR3 DNA reads TGCGCCAGCAGCTTGGCCGGGCTTGGAGGCACCTTC. Protein: CASSLAGLGGTF.

This clone was detected only once. The chain carries TRBV6-5 and TRBJ2-7, with D perhaps TRBD1 (6 bases). Germline V lookup: CDR1 MNHEY, CDR2 SVGAGI. With 3 bases removed from V and 4 bases from J, the gap between germline ends came to 10 bases. The CDR3 is made up of 13 amino acids. In DNA, the CDR3 is TGTGCCAGCAGTTATACAGGGCGATACGAGCAGTACTTC. Its translation is CASSYTGRYEQYF.

The chain recombines TRBV6-1 with TRBJ1-5, with D possibly being TRBD1 (6 bases). Germline-derived CDR1 and CDR2 are MNHNS and SASEGT. There are 14 residues in the CDR3. Deletions cut 8 bases from V and 3 bases from J, with 14 bases between. The CDR3 nucleotides are TGTGCCAGCCTCCTGACAGGTCCCAATCAGCCCCAGCATTTT. Protein sequence: CASLLTGPNQPQHF.

This sequence joins TRBV18 and TRBJ2-5; TRBD1 might be the D (5 bases). CDR3 length: 18 residues. V was cut by 1 base and J by 2 bases, with 20 bases left in between. Germline assignment: CDR1 KGHSH and CDR2 LQKENI. The CDR3 DNA is TGTGCCAGCTCACCACGTAGGTCTAGGCAGGGTTCACAAGAGACCCAGTACTTC. The encoded protein is CASSPRRSRQGSQETQYF. The variable domain in full, completed from reference TRBV18 and TRBJ2-5, reads NAGVMQNPRHLVRRRGQEARLRCSPMKGHSHVYWYRQLPEEGLKFMVYLQKENIIDESGMPKERFSAEFPKEGPSILRIQQVVRGDSAAYFCASSPRRSRQGSQETQYFGPGTRLLVL.

The sample holds a few counts of this clone. The chain has TRBV5-1 and TRBJ1-2; 7 bases are shared with TRBD1. Germline V gene lookup returns CDR1 SGHRS and CDR2 YFSETQ. Trimming removed 4 bases from V and 2 bases from J; junction bases left unmatched: 5. This CDR3 is 14 amino acids long. The CDR3 is CASSVQGTNYGYTF. The CDR3, as DNA: TGCGCCAGCAGCGTACAGGGGACCAACTATGGCTACACCTTC.

CDR3 protein: CSVEGLAGMKGDIQYF. In nucleotides, the CDR3 is TGCAGCGTTGAGGGACTAGCGGGAATGAAAGGAGACATTCAGTACTTC. The chain links TRBV29-1 to TRBJ2-4; 13 positions agree with TRBD2. The CDR3 totals 16 residues. Germline V CDR1 and CDR2: SQVTM, ANQGSEA. The V segment lost 3 bases and the J segment 8 bases; nucleotides outside the gene matches: 10.